This T cell receptor beta chain was recorded in a study of somatic mutations in cytotoxic T cells in rheumatoid arthritis. On the study more broadly: Blood from the patient (approximately 27 ml EDTA) was drawn right after diagnosis, pretreatment. Flow-sorting brought some V beta antibody-stained T-cell populations to nearly 100% purity, V beta1+ cells sequenced for TCRB among them. Study-wide points: Compared with age-matched healthy controls, rheumatoid arthritis patients did not differ significantly in CD8+ T-cell clonality.

Details on this clone: The antigen remains unidentified.

Per the authors' pipeline: Published virus-specific TCRB sequences found rare matches among patient CD8+ clones larger than 1%. Profiling relied on immunoSEQ multiplex PCR, and the TCRdb table lists in-frame clones only, not all of them. That table supplies the V and J calls and clone size; D and trimming were determined from the DNA. The table has about 11,000 clones, approximately 80% seen once. This sequence originates from a woman aged 60 to 75 with rheumatoid arthritis. Sequencing used CD8+ T cells sorted from blood.

CDR3 region: CASSPRDWETQYF. CDR3 DNA sequence: TGTGCCAGCAGCCCGCGGGACTGGGAGACCCAGTACTTC. This chain connects TRBV9 to TRBJ2-5, with D possibly matching TRBD2 (6 bases). The CDR3 is 13 amino acids. With 4 bases removed from V and 5 bases from J, the gap between germline ends came to 12 bases. Germline V gene data show CDR1 as SGDLS and CDR2 as YYNGEE.